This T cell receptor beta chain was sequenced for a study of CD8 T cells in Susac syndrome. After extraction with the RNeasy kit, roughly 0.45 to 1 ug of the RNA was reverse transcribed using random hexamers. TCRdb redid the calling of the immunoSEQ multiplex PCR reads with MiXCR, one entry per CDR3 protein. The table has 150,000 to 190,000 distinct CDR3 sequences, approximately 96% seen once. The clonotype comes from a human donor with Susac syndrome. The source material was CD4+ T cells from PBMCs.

CDR3 loop: CASGLRGEQYF. DNA for the CDR3: TGTGCCAGCGGCCTTAGGGGGGAGCAGTACTTC. The V and J genes are TRBV28 and TRBJ2-7, with D perhaps TRBD1 (6 bases). The CDR3 runs to 11 residues. Trimming left V 8 bases short and J 7 bases short, with 12 bases between. Germline loops: CDR1 MDHEN, CDR2 SYDVKM.